This entry describes one T cell receptor beta chain. Its antigen is undetermined. A NOSPECS grade of at least 4, a Clinical Activity Score of at least 3 and duration under 3 months were recorded in ophthalmopathy patients. PBMCs were derived from about 10 ml fresh peripheral blood. The sample is drawn from a study of T cells in Graves' hyperthyroidism and ophthalmopathy. Study-level points and caveats: Also found in blood were most expanded thyroid clonotypes above 0.001.

RNA transcripts gave rise to amplified TCR beta CDR3 regions. The HTBI primer set was used in a first-round RT-PCR of the TCR CDR3. TCRdb called the multiplex PCR reads again in MiXCR, with one record for every CDR3 protein. Here the sample spans fewer than 750,000 distinct CDR3 sequences, approximately 15% being singletons. Trimming left V 3 bases short and J 1 base short, with 14 bases between. The CDR3 spans 15 residues. In germline, CDR1 is DFQATT, CDR2 SNEGSKA (reference sequence). The sequenced material came from blood. V is TRBV20-1 and J is TRBJ2-3, with D hard to call. This receptor was obtained from a woman aged 40-49 years with Graves' ophthalmopathy. CDR3 residues: CSASGWNVGTDTQYF. CDR3 DNA sequence: TGCAGTGCTAGTGGTTGGAACGTGGGCACAGATACGCAGTATTTT.